Each of the 6 T cell receptor beta chains below was sequenced from the same sample in a study of T cell responses to AZD1222 COVID-19 vaccine. Sequencing was performed with immunoSEQ multiplex PCR; in TCRdb, only in-frame clones are kept and a portion is missing. This table holds some 100,000 clones, more than 75% found once. The sample in question was peripheral blood, obtained on day 0 of AZD1222 vaccination. The receptors stem from an adult in good health.

The CDR3 DNA sequence: TGTGCCAGTAGTATCTTAGCGGCGGGGACAGATACGCAGTATTTT. Translating it yields CASSILAAGTDTQYF. The rearrangement uses TRBV19 and TRBJ2-3, with a weak D call TRBD2 (6 bases). Germline V gives CDR1 LNHDA, CDR2 SQIVND (reference sequence). The CDR3 is 15 residues long. Trimming cost V 3 bases and J 3 bases, with 13 bases left between them.

Turning to this clone: The same CDR3 is also encoded by other DNA sequences in this sample. The chain employs TRBV27 and TRBJ2-7, with D hard to call. Germline lookup yields CDR1 MNHEY and CDR2 SMNVEV (reference sequence). The ends were cut back, 6 bases at V and 4 bases at J, with 7 bases in the middle. This CDR3 spans 11 amino acids. CDR3 protein: CASSTAYEQYF. The DNA of the CDR3 is TGTGCCAGCAGCACAGCGTACGAGCAGTACTTC.

The chain recombines TRBV24-1 with TRBJ2-2; D not certain. With 3 bases removed from V and 7 bases from J, the gap between germline ends came to 8 bases. Germline V gives CDR1 KGHDR, CDR2 SFDVKD. The CDR3 covers 13 residues. CDR3 protein: CATSDPRFGELFF. CDR3 DNA sequence: TGTGCCACCAGTGATCCTAGGTTCGGGGAGCTGTTTTTT.

This chain joins TRBV19 and TRBJ1-5, with D unclear. This CDR3 comprises 14 residues. The germline V and J ends were trimmed by 1 base and 6 bases, with 10 bases remaining between them. Germline V lookup: CDR1 LNHDA, CDR2 SQIVND (reference sequence). The CDR3 loop reads CASSIVKGSQPQHF. CDR3 nucleotides: TGTGCCAGTAGTATAGTAAAGGGAAGTCAGCCCCAGCATTTT.

Here the CDR3 reads CASSRGGGGANVLTF. CDR3 nucleotides: TGTGCCAGCAGCCGCGGGGGAGGCGGGGCCAACGTCCTGACTTTC. V usage is TRBV9 and J usage is TRBJ2-6, with TRBD2 matching over 7 bases. The CDR3 extends over 15 amino acids. Germline-derived CDR1 and CDR2 are SGDLS and YYNGEE. V was clipped by 4 bases and J by 4 bases; unmatched bases: 5.

The genes are TRBV6-5 and TRBJ2-4; 8 bases align to TRBD1. J gave up 9 bases and V 2 bases, and 6 bases lay outside the gene matches. This CDR3 is built from 14 residues. In germline, CDR1 is MNHEY, CDR2 SVGAGI. The CDR3 nucleotides read TGTGCCAGCAGTTACAGGACAGGGAAGGCCATTCAGTACTTC. The encoded protein is CASSYRTGKAIQYF.